Listed below are T cell receptor beta chains from one sample, sequenced in a study of a mutant IDH1 vaccine in newly diagnosed glioma. The method was immunoSEQ multiplex PCR; TCRdb's version includes in-frame clones alone and lacks a portion of them. The sample shows 26,000 or so clones, around 78% of them seen only once. The antigens for these receptors are not known. The specimen comprised PBMCs, sampled from a glioma patient whose treatment included an IDH1 peptide vaccine. Source of these receptors: a man aged 25-40 years with glioma. CDR3s include the opening cysteine and the closing phenylalanine or tryptophan. A D gene is named only where the DNA matches it firmly. Only some rows state a clone size, as once, few, many or a class for expanded clones.

len: 12; abundance: .; v_gene: TRBV18; d_gene: .; j_gene: TRBJ1-4; CDR3aa: CASSPRGGPLFF; CDR3nt: TGTGCCAGCTCACCAAGGGGGGGCCCACTGTTTTTT
len: 13; abundance: once; v_gene: TRBV5-6; d_gene: .; j_gene: TRBJ2-5; CDR3aa: CASSLRGPEAQYF; CDR3nt: TGTGCCAGCAGCTTGCGCGGGCCCGAGGCCCAGTACTTC
len: 13; abundance: .; v_gene: TRBV27; d_gene: TRBD1; j_gene: TRBJ1-2; CDR3aa: CASSQQGNYGYTF; CDR3nt: TGTGCCAGCAGTCAACAGGGGAACTATGGCTACACCTTC
len: 13; abundance: .; v_gene: TRBV28; d_gene: .; j_gene: TRBJ1-2; CDR3aa: CASSNQGSIGYTF; CDR3nt: TGTGCCAGCAGCAATCAGGGGAGTATTGGCTACACCTTC
len: 16; abundance: .; v_gene: TRBV19; d_gene: .; j_gene: TRBJ1-4; CDR3aa: CASTPRSGARSEKLFF; CDR3nt: TGTGCCAGTACCCCGCGGTCCGGGGCGAGGAGCGAAAAACTGTTTTTT
len: 15; abundance: .; v_gene: TRBV7-9; d_gene: .; j_gene: TRBJ2-2; CDR3aa: CASSLSGYRAGELFF; CDR3nt: TGTGCCAGCAGCTTAAGCGGCTATAGGGCCGGGGAGCTGTTTTTT
len: 17; abundance: .; v_gene: TRBV5-4; d_gene: TRBD2; j_gene: TRBJ2-1; CDR3aa: CASSPGLAGVMRWEQFF; CDR3nt: TGTGCCAGCAGCCCCGGTCTAGCGGGAGTAATGCGCTGGGAGCAGTTCTTC
len: 16; abundance: .; v_gene: TRBV30; d_gene: .; j_gene: TRBJ1-2; CDR3aa: CAWAPPFGETNYGYTF; CDR3nt: TGTGCCTGGGCCCCCCCCTTTGGGGAAACTAACTATGGCTACACCTTC
len: 14; abundance: .; v_gene: TRBV5-1; d_gene: .; j_gene: TRBJ2-5; CDR3aa: CASSAMSGEETQYF; CDR3nt: TGCGCCAGCAGCGCGATGTCGGGGGAGGAGACCCAGTACTTC
len: 13; abundance: .; v_gene: TRBV27; d_gene: .; j_gene: TRBJ2-7; CDR3aa: CASSSRDSYEQYF; CDR3nt: TGTGCCAGCAGTAGCCGGGACTCCTACGAGCAGTACTTC
len: 12; abundance: .; v_gene: TRBV30; d_gene: .; j_gene: TRBJ1-1; CDR3aa: CAGEDKNTEAFF; CDR3nt: TGTGCCGGAGAGGACAAGAACACTGAAGCTTTCTTT
len: 14; abundance: .; v_gene: TRBV29-1; d_gene: .; j_gene: TRBJ2-1; CDR3aa: CSVEVVSSYNEQFF; CDR3nt: TGCAGCGTTGAAGTCGTAAGCTCCTACAATGAGCAGTTCTTC
len: 14; abundance: .; v_gene: TRBV2; d_gene: TRBD1; j_gene: TRBJ2-7; CDR3aa: CASSYRGRGVEQYF; CDR3nt: TGTGCCAGCAGTTACAGGGGCCGGGGCGTGGAGCAGTACTTC
len: 15; abundance: .; v_gene: TRBV6-1; d_gene: .; j_gene: TRBJ2-2; CDR3aa: CASSPGTQVTGELFF; CDR3nt: TGTGCCAGCAGTCCCGGGACCCAAGTCACCGGGGAGCTGTTTTTT
len: 14; abundance: .; v_gene: TRBV9; d_gene: .; j_gene: TRBJ1-1; CDR3aa: CASSPPDAGAEAFF; CDR3nt: TGTGCCAGCAGCCCTCCGGATGCGGGGGCTGAAGCTTTCTTT
len: 14; abundance: .; v_gene: TRBV19; d_gene: .; j_gene: TRBJ1-2; CDR3aa: CASSRTGTGYGYTF; CDR3nt: TGTGCCAGTAGTAGGACGGGGACGGGATATGGCTACACCTTC
len: 15; abundance: few; v_gene: TRBV19; d_gene: .; j_gene: TRBJ1-5; CDR3aa: CASSIDGSRTQPQHF; CDR3nt: TGTGCCAGTAGTATAGATGGCAGCAGGACCCAGCCCCAGCATTTT
len: 14; abundance: once; v_gene: TRBV5-1; d_gene: .; j_gene: TRBJ2-3; CDR3aa: CASSLWRVTDTQYF; CDR3nt: TGCGCCAGCAGCTTGTGGCGGGTCACCGATACGCAGTATTTT
len: 12; abundance: few; v_gene: TRBV18; d_gene: .; j_gene: TRBJ2-1; CDR3aa: CASSPLAREQFF; CDR3nt: TGTGCCAGCTCACCACTCGCTCGTGAGCAGTTCTTC
len: 15; abundance: .; v_gene: TRBV5-6; d_gene: .; j_gene: TRBJ1-1; CDR3aa: CASSSPLGTYTEAFF; CDR3nt: TGTGCCAGCAGCTCCCCCCTCGGGACCTACACTGAAGCTTTCTTT
len: 14; abundance: .; v_gene: TRBV4-1; d_gene: TRBD1; j_gene: TRBJ1-2; CDR3aa: CASSQDPQGRGYTF; CDR3nt: TGCGCCAGCAGCCAAGATCCACAGGGGAGGGGCTACACCTTC
len: 14; abundance: .; v_gene: TRBV9; d_gene: TRBD2; j_gene: TRBJ2-3; CDR3aa: CASSVYLAGDTQYF; CDR3nt: TGTGCCAGCAGCGTATACCTAGCGGGAGATACGCAGTATTTT
len: 18; abundance: .; v_gene: TRBV7-6; d_gene: TRBD1; j_gene: TRBJ2-7; CDR3aa: CASSQRLNVGTASYEQYF; CDR3nt: TGTGCCAGCAGCCAGAGGTTAAATGTCGGGACAGCCTCCTACGAGCAGTACTTC
len: 16; abundance: .; v_gene: TRBV18; d_gene: TRBD2; j_gene: TRBJ2-3; CDR3aa: CASSEGTSGSTDTQYF; CDR3nt: TGTGCCAGCTCAGAGGGGACTAGCGGGAGCACAGATACGCAGTATTTT
len: 14; abundance: .; v_gene: TRBV5-1; d_gene: .; j_gene: TRBJ2-7; CDR3aa: CASSLVDPGYEQYF; CDR3nt: TGCGCCAGCAGCTTGGTCGACCCGGGCTACGAGCAGTACTTC
len: 17; abundance: once; v_gene: TRBV4-1; d_gene: .; j_gene: TRBJ1-4; CDR3aa: CASSQAGARAGGEKLFF; CDR3nt: TGCGCCAGCAGCCAAGCAGGCGCTAGAGCCGGTGGGGAAAAACTGTTTTTT
len: 15; abundance: few; v_gene: TRBV14; d_gene: .; j_gene: TRBJ1-1; CDR3aa: CASSRDYGRITEAFF; CDR3nt: TGTGCCAGCAGCCGAGATTATGGGAGGATCACTGAAGCTTTCTTT
len: 15; abundance: .; v_gene: TRBV5-4; d_gene: TRBD1; j_gene: TRBJ2-5; CDR3aa: CASSLPGQGGETQYF; CDR3nt: TGTGCCAGCAGCTTGCCCGGACAGGGAGGAGAGACCCAGTACTTC
len: 12; abundance: .; v_gene: TRBV30; d_gene: .; j_gene: TRBJ1-2; CDR3aa: CALNRATYGYTF; CDR3nt: TGTGCCTTAAACAGGGCGACCTATGGCTACACCTTC
len: 13; abundance: .; v_gene: TRBV2; d_gene: .; j_gene: TRBJ2-5; CDR3aa: CASRDRVQETQYF; CDR3nt: TGTGCCAGCCGCGACAGAGTCCAAGAGACCCAGTACTTC
len: 13; abundance: .; v_gene: TRBV27; d_gene: .; j_gene: TRBJ2-7; CDR3aa: CASRRRGSGEQYF; CDR3nt: TGTGCCAGCAGGCGCAGGGGATCGGGCGAGCAGTACTTC
len: 11; abundance: .; v_gene: TRBV30; d_gene: .; j_gene: TRBJ1-1; CDR3aa: CAWIRNTEAFF; CDR3nt: TGTGCCTGGATTAGGAACACTGAAGCTTTCTTT
len: 16; abundance: .; v_gene: TRBV28; d_gene: .; j_gene: TRBJ2-7; CDR3aa: CASSLTAGQSIYEQYF; CDR3nt: TGTGCCAGCAGTTTAACGGCAGGGCAATCCATCTACGAGCAGTACTTC
len: 13; abundance: few; v_gene: TRBV6-4; d_gene: .; j_gene: TRBJ2-2; CDR3aa: CASSAGRTGELFF; CDR3nt: TGTGCCAGCAGTGCGGGGCGGACCGGGGAGCTGTTTTTT
len: 13; abundance: .; v_gene: TRBV30; d_gene: .; j_gene: TRBJ1-4; CDR3aa: CAWTTSTNEKLFF; CDR3nt: TGTGCCTGGACGACATCAACTAATGAAAAACTGTTTTTT
len: 13; abundance: .; v_gene: TRBV5-1; d_gene: TRBD1; j_gene: TRBJ1-1; CDR3aa: CASSLGQGAEAFF; CDR3nt: TGCGCCAGCAGCCTCGGACAGGGGGCTGAAGCTTTCTTT
len: 16; abundance: .; v_gene: TRBV7-2; d_gene: TRBD2; j_gene: TRBJ2-5; CDR3aa: CASQPSLAEYQETQYF; CDR3nt: TGTGCCAGCCAGCCTAGCCTAGCGGAGTACCAAGAGACCCAGTACTTC
len: 15; abundance: .; v_gene: TRBV30; d_gene: TRBD2; j_gene: TRBJ2-3; CDR3aa: CAWGITSGRKDTQYF; CDR3nt: TGTGCCTGGGGGATTACTAGCGGGAGAAAAGATACGCAGTATTTT
len: 8; abundance: .; v_gene: TRBV5-1; d_gene: .; j_gene: TRBJ2-4; CDR3aa: CASSSNHF; CDR3nt: TGCGCCAGCAGCTCGAACCACTTC
len: 15; abundance: .; v_gene: TRBV27; d_gene: .; j_gene: TRBJ1-1; CDR3aa: CASSYTDTRGTEAFF; CDR3nt: TGTGCCAGCAGTTATACGGACACCCGGGGGACTGAAGCTTTCTTT
len: 13; abundance: .; v_gene: TRBV19; d_gene: .; j_gene: TRBJ1-1; CDR3aa: CASSAKVNTEAFF; CDR3nt: TGTGCCAGTAGTGCCAAGGTGAACACTGAAGCTTTCTTT
len: 17; abundance: .; v_gene: TRBV4-2; d_gene: .; j_gene: TRBJ2-3; CDR3aa: CASSQEAGARTLFTQYF; CDR3nt: TGTGCCAGCAGCCAAGAGGCAGGCGCTAGGACCCTATTTACGCAGTATTTT
len: 15; abundance: .; v_gene: TRBV7-2; d_gene: .; j_gene: TRBJ1-2; CDR3aa: CASSASSRSAYGYTF; CDR3nt: TGTGCCAGCAGCGCCTCCTCGAGGAGCGCCTATGGCTACACCTTC
len: 16; abundance: .; v_gene: TRBV10-3; d_gene: TRBD2; j_gene: TRBJ2-7; CDR3aa: CAIRGLAGGNSYEQYF; CDR3nt: TGTGCCATCAGGGGACTAGCGGGAGGGAATTCCTACGAGCAGTACTTC
len: 14; abundance: once; v_gene: TRBV5-4; d_gene: .; j_gene: TRBJ1-4; CDR3aa: CASSREGMGEKLFF; CDR3nt: TGTGCCAGCAGCCGAGAGGGCATGGGGGAAAAACTGTTTTTT
len: 15; abundance: .; v_gene: TRBV6-4; d_gene: TRBD2; j_gene: TRBJ2-3; CDR3aa: CASTLAGTDSDTQYF; CDR3nt: TGTGCCAGCACATTAGCGGGGACGGACTCAGATACGCAGTATTTT
len: 16; abundance: .; v_gene: TRBV30; d_gene: .; j_gene: TRBJ1-6; CDR3aa: CAWRRVGQGINSPLHF; CDR3nt: TGTGCCTGGAGAAGGGTGGGGCAGGGGATTAATTCACCCCTCCACTTT
len: 15; abundance: .; v_gene: TRBV7-2; d_gene: .; j_gene: TRBJ2-1; CDR3aa: CASSLFQGTYNEQFF; CDR3nt: TGTGCCAGCAGCTTATTTCAGGGGACATACAATGAGCAGTTCTTC
len: 19; abundance: .; v_gene: TRBV21-1; d_gene: .; j_gene: TRBJ2-3; CDR3aa: CASKKGSGGLCFGTDTQYF; CDR3nt: TGTGCCAGCAAAAAGGGTAGCGGGGGATTATGCTTTGGCACAGATACGCAGTATTTT
len: 14; abundance: .; v_gene: TRBV10-2; d_gene: TRBD1; j_gene: TRBJ1-1; CDR3aa: CASSERGQDTEAFF; CDR3nt: TGCGCCAGCAGTGAGAGGGGGCAGGACACTGAAGCTTTCTTT
len: 14; abundance: .; v_gene: TRBV7-9; d_gene: TRBD2; j_gene: TRBJ2-7; CDR3aa: CASSSGREGYEQYF; CDR3nt: TGTGCCAGCAGTTCGGGGCGGGAGGGCTACGAGCAGTACTTC